This T cell receptor (beta chain) was sequenced during a study of identifying expanded T cells in peripheral blood. Study-wide points: About 1.2 clones differed between technical replicates, versus approximately 17 and 20 over time.

Sequencing used immunoSEQ multiplex PCR; TCRdb keeps in-frame clones, though not all of them. The repertoire holds roughly 96,000 clones, with over 75% as singletons. From germline, CDR1 is LNHDA and CDR2 SQIVND (reference sequence). With 5 bases clipped from V and 3 bases from J, the junction kept 7 bases outside the gene matches. This CDR3 is built from 16 residues. To note about this clone: Its antigen remains unidentified.

This TCR was sampled from a person aged 18 to 75 in good health. Material: blood. The chain couples TRBV19 to TRBJ2-1; 10 bases map to TRBD2. The CDR3 nucleotides read TGTGCCAGTAGTGACCTAGCGGGAGAACACTACAATGAGCAGTTCTTC. Its translation is CASSDLAGEHYNEQFF.